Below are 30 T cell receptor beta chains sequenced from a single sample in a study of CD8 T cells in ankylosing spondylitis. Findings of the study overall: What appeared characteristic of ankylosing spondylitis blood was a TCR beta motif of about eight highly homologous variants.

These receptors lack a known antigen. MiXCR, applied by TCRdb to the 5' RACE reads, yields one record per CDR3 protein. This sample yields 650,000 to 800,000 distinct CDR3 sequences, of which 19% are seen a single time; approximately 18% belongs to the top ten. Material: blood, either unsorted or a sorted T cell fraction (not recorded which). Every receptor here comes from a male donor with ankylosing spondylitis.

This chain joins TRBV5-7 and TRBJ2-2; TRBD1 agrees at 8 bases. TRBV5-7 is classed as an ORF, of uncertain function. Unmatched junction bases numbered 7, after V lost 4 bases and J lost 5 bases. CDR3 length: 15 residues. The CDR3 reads CASSRRGRWTGELFF. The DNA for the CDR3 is TGTGCCAGCAGCCGCAGGGGGCGCTGGACCGGGGAGCTGTTTTTT.

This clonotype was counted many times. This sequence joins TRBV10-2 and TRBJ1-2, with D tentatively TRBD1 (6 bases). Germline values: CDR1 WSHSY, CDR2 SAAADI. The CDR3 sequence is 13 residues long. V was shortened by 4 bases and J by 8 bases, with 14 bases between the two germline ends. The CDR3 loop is CASSVMGARGYTF. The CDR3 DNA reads TGCGCCAGCAGTGTCATGGGGGCGCGGGGCTACACCTTC.

The CDR3 DNA follows: TGCGCCAGCAGCTTGGTAGCTCCCGGGGAGCTGTTTTTT. The encoded protein is CASSLVAPGELFF. V usage is TRBV5-1 and J usage is TRBJ2-2; D gene unclear. The ends were cut back, 0 bases at V and 6 bases at J, with 6 bases in the middle. Germline-derived CDR1 and CDR2 are SGHRS and YFSETQ. The CDR3 is made up of 13 amino acids.

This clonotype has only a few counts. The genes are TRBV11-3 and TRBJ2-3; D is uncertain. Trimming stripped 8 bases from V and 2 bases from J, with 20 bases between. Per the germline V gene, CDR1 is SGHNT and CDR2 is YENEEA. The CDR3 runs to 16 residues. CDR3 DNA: TGTGCCAGCGCAAGCCGGGTGGGCCCTCTCACAGATACGCAGTATTTT. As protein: CASASRVGPLTDTQYF.

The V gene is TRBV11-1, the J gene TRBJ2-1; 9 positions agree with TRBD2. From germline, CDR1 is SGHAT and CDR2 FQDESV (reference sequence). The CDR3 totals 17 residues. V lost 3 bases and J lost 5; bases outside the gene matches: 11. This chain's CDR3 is CASSFQYSGSSHNEQFF. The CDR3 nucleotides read TGTGCCAGCAGCTTCCAATATAGCGGGAGTTCCCACAATGAGCAGTTCTTC.

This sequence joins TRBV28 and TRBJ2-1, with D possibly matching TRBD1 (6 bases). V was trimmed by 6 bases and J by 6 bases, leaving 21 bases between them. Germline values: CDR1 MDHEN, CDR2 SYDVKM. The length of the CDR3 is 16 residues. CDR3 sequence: CASSLIDRPLSNEQFF. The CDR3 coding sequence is TGTGCCAGCAGCCTAATAGACAGGCCCTTGAGCAATGAGCAGTTCTTC.

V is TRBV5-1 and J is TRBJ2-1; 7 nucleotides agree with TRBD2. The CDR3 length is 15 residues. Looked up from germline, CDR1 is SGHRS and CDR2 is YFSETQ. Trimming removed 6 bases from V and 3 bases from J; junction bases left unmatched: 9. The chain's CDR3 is CASTLRRGVYNEQFF. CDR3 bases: TGCGCCAGCACCCTCCGACGGGGGGTCTACAATGAGCAGTTCTTC.

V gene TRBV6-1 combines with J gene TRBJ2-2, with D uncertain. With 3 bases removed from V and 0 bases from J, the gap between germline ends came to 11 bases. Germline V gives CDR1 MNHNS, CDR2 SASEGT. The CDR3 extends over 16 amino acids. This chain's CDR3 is CASSDPWLTNTGELFF. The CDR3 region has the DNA TGTGCCAGCAGTGATCCTTGGCTTACGAACACCGGGGAGCTGTTTTTT.

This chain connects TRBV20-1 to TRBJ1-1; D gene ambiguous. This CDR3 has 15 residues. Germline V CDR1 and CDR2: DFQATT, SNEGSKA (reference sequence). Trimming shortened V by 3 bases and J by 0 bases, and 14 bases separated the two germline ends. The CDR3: CSARKNFLMNTEAFF. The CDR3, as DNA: TGCAGTGCTAGGAAGAATTTCTTAATGAACACTGAAGCTTTCTTT.

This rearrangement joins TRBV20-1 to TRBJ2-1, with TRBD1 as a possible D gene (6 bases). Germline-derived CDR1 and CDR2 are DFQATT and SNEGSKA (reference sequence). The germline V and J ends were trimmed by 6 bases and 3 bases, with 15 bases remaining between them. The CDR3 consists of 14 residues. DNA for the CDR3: TGCAGTGCAGAGCCACGGGACAACTACAATGAGCAGTTCTTC. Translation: CSAEPRDNYNEQFF.

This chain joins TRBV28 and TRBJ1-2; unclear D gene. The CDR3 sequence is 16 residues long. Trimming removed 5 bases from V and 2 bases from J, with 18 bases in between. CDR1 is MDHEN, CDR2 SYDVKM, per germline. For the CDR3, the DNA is TGTGCCAGCAGTAACCCCCTAACAGCTTTCAACTATGGCTACACCTTC. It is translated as CASSNPLTAFNYGYTF.

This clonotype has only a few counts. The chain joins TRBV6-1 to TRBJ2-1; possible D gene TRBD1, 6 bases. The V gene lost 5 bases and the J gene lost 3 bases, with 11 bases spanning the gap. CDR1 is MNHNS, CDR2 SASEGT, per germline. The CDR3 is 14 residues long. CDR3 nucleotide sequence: TGTGCCAGCAGTCGACAGGCGGACTACAATGAGCAGTTCTTC. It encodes CASSRQADYNEQFF.

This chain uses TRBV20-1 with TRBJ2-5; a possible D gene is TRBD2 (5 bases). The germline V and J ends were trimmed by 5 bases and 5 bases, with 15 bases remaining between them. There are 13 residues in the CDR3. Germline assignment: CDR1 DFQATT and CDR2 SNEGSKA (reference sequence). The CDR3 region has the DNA TGCAGTGCTCTCCCTACTAGTGTGGAGACCCAGTACTTC. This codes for CSALPTSVETQYF.

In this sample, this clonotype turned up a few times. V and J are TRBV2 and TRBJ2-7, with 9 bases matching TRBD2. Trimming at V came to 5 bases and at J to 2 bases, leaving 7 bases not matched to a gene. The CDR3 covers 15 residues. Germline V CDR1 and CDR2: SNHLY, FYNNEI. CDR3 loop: CASSTSGGTAYEQYF. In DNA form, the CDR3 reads TGTGCCAGCAGTACGAGCGGGGGGACCGCCTACGAGCAGTACTTC.

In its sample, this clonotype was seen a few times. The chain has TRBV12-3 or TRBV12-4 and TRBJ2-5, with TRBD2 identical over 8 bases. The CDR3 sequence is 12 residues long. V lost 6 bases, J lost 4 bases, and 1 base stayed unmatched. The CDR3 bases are TGTGCCAGCAGACGGGAGGGAGAGACCCAGTACTTC. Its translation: CASRREGETQYF.

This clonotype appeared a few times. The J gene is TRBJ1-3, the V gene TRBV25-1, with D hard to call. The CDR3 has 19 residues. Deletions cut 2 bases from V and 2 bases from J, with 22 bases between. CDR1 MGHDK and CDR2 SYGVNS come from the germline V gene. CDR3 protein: CASSEPLADSSNPGNTIYF. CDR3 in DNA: TGTGCCAGCAGTGAACCTTTGGCGGACTCCTCGAACCCTGGAAACACCATATATTTT.

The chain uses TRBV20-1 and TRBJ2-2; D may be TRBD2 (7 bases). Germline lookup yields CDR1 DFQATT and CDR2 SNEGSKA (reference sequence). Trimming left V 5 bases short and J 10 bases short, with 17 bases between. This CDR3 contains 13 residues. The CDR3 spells CSAPTPRGPELFF. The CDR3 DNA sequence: TGCAGTGCTCCTACCCCGCGGGGGCCGGAGCTGTTTTTT.

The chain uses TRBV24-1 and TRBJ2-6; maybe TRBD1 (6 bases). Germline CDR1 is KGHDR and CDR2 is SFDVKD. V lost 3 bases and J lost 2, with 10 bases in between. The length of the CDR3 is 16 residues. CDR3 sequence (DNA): TGTGCCACCAGTGATACCACAGGGCCTGGGGCCAACGTCCTGACTTTC. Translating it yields CATSDTTGPGANVLTF.

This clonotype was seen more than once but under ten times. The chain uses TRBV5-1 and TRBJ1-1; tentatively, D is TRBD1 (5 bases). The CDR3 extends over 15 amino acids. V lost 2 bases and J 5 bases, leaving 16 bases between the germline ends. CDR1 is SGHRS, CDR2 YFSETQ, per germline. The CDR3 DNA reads TGCGCCAGCAGCTTCTCCCAAGGGGAGAGGACTGAAGCTTTCTTT. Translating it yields CASSFSQGERTEAFF.

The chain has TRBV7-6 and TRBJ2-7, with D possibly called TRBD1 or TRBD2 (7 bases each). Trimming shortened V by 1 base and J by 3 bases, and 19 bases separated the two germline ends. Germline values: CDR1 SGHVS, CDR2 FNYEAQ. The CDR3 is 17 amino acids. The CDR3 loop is CASSLGLGGGQHYEQYF. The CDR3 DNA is TGTGCCAGCAGCTTAGGGCTTGGCGGGGGACAGCACTACGAGCAGTACTTC.

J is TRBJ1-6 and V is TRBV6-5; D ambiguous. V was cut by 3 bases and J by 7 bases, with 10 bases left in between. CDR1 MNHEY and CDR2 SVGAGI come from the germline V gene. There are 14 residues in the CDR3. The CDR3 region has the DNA TGTGCCAGCAGTTATGAGGTGGGGAATTCACCCCTCCACTTT. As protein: CASSYEVGNSPLHF.

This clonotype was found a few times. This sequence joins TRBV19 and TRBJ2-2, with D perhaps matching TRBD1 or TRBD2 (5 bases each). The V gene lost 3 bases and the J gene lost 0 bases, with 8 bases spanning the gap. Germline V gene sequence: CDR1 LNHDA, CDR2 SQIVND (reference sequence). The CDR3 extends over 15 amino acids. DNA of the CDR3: TGTGCCAGTAGTATGAGGGGATCGAACACCGGGGAGCTGTTTTTT. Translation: CASSMRGSNTGELFF.

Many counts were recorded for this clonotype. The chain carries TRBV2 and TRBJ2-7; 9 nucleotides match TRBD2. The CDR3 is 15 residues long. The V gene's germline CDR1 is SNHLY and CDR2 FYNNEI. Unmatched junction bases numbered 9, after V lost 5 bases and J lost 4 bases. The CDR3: CASSFLEREEYEQYF. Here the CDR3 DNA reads TGTGCCAGCAGTTTCTTAGAGCGGGAGGAGTACGAGCAGTACTTC. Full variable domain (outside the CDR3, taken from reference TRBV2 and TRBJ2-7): EPEVTQTPSHQVTQMGQEVILRCVPISNHLYFYWYRQILGQKVEFLVSFYNNEISEKSEIFDDQFSVERPDGSNFTLKIRSTKLEDSAMYFCASSFLEREEYEQYFGPGTRLTVT.

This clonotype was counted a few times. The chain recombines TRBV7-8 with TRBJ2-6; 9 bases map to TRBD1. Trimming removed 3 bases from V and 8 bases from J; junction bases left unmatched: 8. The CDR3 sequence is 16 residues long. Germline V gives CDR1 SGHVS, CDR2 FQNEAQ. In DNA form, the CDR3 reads TGTGCCAGCAGCTTCGTCCCGGGACAGGGAACCAACGTCCTGACTTTC. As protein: CASSFVPGQGTNVLTF.

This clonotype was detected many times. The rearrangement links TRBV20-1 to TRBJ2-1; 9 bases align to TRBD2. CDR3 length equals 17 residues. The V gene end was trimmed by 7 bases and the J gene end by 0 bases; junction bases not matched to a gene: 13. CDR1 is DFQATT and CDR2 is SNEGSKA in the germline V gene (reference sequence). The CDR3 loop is CSVQAPSGGSSYNEQFF. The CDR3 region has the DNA TGCAGTGTCCAGGCCCCCAGCGGGGGGAGCTCCTACAATGAGCAGTTCTTC.

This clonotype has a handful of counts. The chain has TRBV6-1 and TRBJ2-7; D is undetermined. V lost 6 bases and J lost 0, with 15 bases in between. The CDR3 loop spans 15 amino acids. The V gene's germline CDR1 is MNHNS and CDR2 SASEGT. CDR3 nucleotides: TGTGCCAGCAGCCCCCTCCAACTGGCCTCCTACGAGCAGTACTTC. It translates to CASSPLQLASYEQYF.

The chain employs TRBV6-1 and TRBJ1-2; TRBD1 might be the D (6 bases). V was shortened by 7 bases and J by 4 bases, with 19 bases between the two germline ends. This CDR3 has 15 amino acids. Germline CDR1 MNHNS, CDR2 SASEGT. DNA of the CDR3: TGTGCCAGCAACCCAAGTTCGGGGGGCGTCTATGGCTACACCTTC. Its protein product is CASNPSSGGVYGYTF.

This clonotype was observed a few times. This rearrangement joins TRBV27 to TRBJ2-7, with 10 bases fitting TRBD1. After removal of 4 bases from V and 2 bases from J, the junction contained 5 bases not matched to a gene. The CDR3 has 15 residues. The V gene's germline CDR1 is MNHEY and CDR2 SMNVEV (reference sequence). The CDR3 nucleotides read TGTGCCAGCAGTTGGGCAGGACAGGGGGCCTACGAGCAGTACTTC. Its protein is CASSWAGQGAYEQYF.

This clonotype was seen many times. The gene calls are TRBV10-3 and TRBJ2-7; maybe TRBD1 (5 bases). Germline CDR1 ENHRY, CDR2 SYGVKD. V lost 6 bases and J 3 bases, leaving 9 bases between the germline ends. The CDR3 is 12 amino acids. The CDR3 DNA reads TGTGCCATCAGCCCGACAGTCTACGAGCAGTACTTC. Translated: CAISPTVYEQYF.

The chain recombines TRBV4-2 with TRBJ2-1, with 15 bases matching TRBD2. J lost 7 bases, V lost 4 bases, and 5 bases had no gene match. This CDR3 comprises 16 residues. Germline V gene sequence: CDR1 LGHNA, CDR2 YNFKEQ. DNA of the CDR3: TGTGCCAGCAGCCCCTGGACTAGCGGGGGGGTGAATGAGCAGTTCTTC. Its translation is CASSPWTSGGVNEQFF.